This T cell receptor beta chain was captured by sequencing in a study of OX40 agonist ivuxolimab in advanced cancers. Study-level background: An anti-OX40 (CD134) antibody with agonistic activity, ivuxolimab, was administered to patients. Study findings and constraints: Clonal expansion was among the lowest in partial responders at 0.1-3.0 mg/kg, especially CD8+. By week 6 at 0.1 to 3.0 mg/kg, blood CD4+ and CD8+ T cells had expanded clonally. Antigen specificity remained undetermined for the expanded peripheral T cells.

In the case of this clone: Its antigen is still unknown.

Per germline, CDR1 MNHEY and CDR2 SMNVEV (reference sequence). Trimming removed 2 bases from V and 8 bases from J, with 3 bases in between. This CDR3 region has 10 residues. The assay was immunoSEQ multiplex PCR, and TCRdb's table has in-frame clones only and misses some. The sample yields about 28,000 clones, about 77% seen once. The chain couples TRBV27 to TRBJ1-2; D is unresolved. The receptor was isolated from an adult with an advanced solid tumor such as melanoma, head and neck, liver or kidney cancer. The material sequenced was CD4+ or CD8+ T cells sorted from blood, taken in a trial of the OX40 agonist ivuxolimab. CDR3 region: CASSLEGYTF. As DNA, the CDR3 is TGTGCCAGCAGTTTAGAGGGCTACACCTTC.